Listed below are T cell receptor beta chains from one sample, sequenced in a study of T-cell memory formation after mild COVID-19. MiXCR, applied by TCRdb to the 5' RACE reads, yields one record per CDR3 protein. The sample lists 100,000 to 150,000 distinct CDR3 sequences, around 15% seen once, with 5.2% in the top ten. The sample was PBMCs or a T cell subset sorted from them (not recorded which). The receptor source for this set is a man aged 18 to 30 who had mild COVID-19 (a few samples of this study predate the infection). Cell type and time point are not known. CDR3s include the opening cysteine and the closing phenylalanine or tryptophan. The D gene is left open where the match is weak. Some rows have no size entry. The others give once, few or many, or a class for an expanded clone.

CDR3 protein	CDR3 DNA	clone size	J gene	V gene	D gene
CASSLGLAGAGGELFF	TGTGCCAGCAGCCTCGGACTAGCGGGGGCCGGCGGGGAGCTGTTTTTT	few	TRBJ2-2	TRBV7-2	TRBD2
CASSLDRQLEAFF	TGCGCCAGCAGCTTGGACAGGCAGCTTGAAGCTTTCTTT	few	TRBJ1-1	TRBV5-1	-
CASSQTGWEQYF	TGTGCCAGCAGCCAGACAGGGTGGGAGCAGTACTTC	few	TRBJ2-7	TRBV6-6	TRBD1
CASSARLGGGPHNEQFF	TGTGCCAGCAGCGCCCGCTTGGGTGGGGGGCCCCACAATGAGCAGTTCTTC	-	TRBJ2-1	TRBV7-2	-
CASSLLQGAGAAFF	TGTGCCAGCAGCTTATTACAGGGGGCAGGAGCGGCTTTCTTT	few	TRBJ1-1	TRBV7-9	TRBD1
CASSQDTRTEQFF	TGTGCCAGCAGCCAAGATACACGGACTGAGCAGTTCTTC	-	TRBJ2-1	TRBV3-1	-
CASSSLGSWSQFF	TGTGCCAGCAGCTCCCTTGGTAGCTGGTCTCAGTTCTTC	few	TRBJ2-1	TRBV7-3	-
CASSQDGWGSGAFF	TGCGCCAGCAGCCAAGATGGGTGGGGTTCCGGAGCTTTCTTT	-	TRBJ1-1	TRBV4-3	-
CASSPRPDDGYTF	TGTGCCAGCTCCCCCCGGCCGGACGATGGCTACACCTTC	-	TRBJ1-2	TRBV5-6	-
CASRGTGNQPQHF	TGTGCCAGCAGGGGGACAGGCAATCAGCCCCAGCATTTT	many	TRBJ1-5	TRBV12-3/TRBV12-4	TRBD1